The present TCR beta chain was sequenced within a study of blood T cell repertoires in COVID-19 (dated by TCRdb to about 2020). About the full investigation: Collaborator samples came from the United States, Italy and Spain and covered acute and convalescent phases of COVID-19. The sample metadata nearly always contained a de-identified subject ID, COVID-19 status, age in years and sex. Subjects who had been exposed to COVID-19, were actively infected with it, or had recovered from it provided the deeply sampled blood TCRbeta repertoires that made up the dataset. Samples came from the ongoing ImmuneRACE study (first 160 participants) plus 1,254 subjects from 6 global collaborators. The repertoires were released in a freely available public database intended as a resource for research on the immune response to SARS-CoV-2. The prospective study material was composed of cDNA or gDNA derived from T cells, B-cell-depleted T cells, or PBMCs. HLA class I and class II types, where available, came from metadata supplied by the sample provider rather than from assay-based typing.

The collaborating institutions used their own protocols to collect whole blood in K2EDTA tubes. For TCRbeta analysis, collaborator samples were shipped as frozen whole blood, as isolated PBMCs, or as DNA extracted from either sample type. What the work shows at the level of the full study, not this receptor alone: The quantity of clinical and demographic metadata differed by source and by participant and was supplied without curation.

Concerning this clone: Its antigen is still unknown. Base quality data are lacking; no much larger clone is found one base away.

Inclusive of the bounding cysteine and phenylalanine, the CDR3 is 15 residues long. Just the 45-base CDR3 DNA is kept, in frame starting at base 1. Based on the germline V gene (reference sequence), the CDR1 and CDR2 sequences are MNHEY and SMNVEV. Trimming leaves V shorter by 5 bases and J shorter by 0 bases, with the junction holding 6 bases beyond the gene matches. TCRbeta CDR3 regions were amplified from genomic DNA using the immunoSEQ Assay, a bias-controlled multiplex PCR. The published analysis was carried out like this. Within the assay, amplification of reference gene primers was used to estimate how many nucleated cells each sample contained. Sequence reads were collapsed and filtered to measure the absolute abundance of every unique TCRbeta CDR3 rearrangement. For each sample, productive Simpson clonality was calculated as the square root of Simpson's diversity index across productive rearrangements. In TCRdb, the immuneACCESS table is reduced to in-frame sequences with V and J assigned. These tables do not hold every clone; where another copy was compared, an unresolved V gene accounts for under half, and the others remain unexplained. Clonal size and the V and J genes are those of that table, whereas D and trimming came from the DNA. The sample table contains roughly 230,000 clones; only one count was recorded for 84% of them. The ten largest make up 4% of the sample.

Sequenced sample: peripheral blood. The receptor was derived from a man aged 45-60 years with acute or convalescent COVID-19. The chain links TRBV27 with TRBJ1-1; TRBD1 fits 7 bases in the junction. For the CDR3, the sequence is CASSAHRGMNTEAFF. The nucleotide sequence is TGTGCCAGCAGTGCCCACAGGGGTATGAACACTGAAGCTTTCTTT.